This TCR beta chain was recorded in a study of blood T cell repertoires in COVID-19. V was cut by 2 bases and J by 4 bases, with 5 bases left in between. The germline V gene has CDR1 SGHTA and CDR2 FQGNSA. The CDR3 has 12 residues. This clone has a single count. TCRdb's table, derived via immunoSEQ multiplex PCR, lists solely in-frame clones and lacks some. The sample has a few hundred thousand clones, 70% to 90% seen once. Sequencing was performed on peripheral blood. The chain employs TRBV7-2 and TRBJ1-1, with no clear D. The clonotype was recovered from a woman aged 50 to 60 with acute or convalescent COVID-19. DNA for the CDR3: TGTGCCAGCAGCTTAAGACTCACTGAAGCTTTCTTT. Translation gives CASSLRLTEAFF.